Listed here is a single T cell receptor beta chain. The target antigen is unknown. This entry comes from a study of post-analysis software for immune sequencing data. Unique molecular identifiers were present in the TCR beta cDNA libraries. TCRdb reprocessed the PCR reads via MiXCR and lists one record per CDR3 protein. The sample consists of more than 450,000 distinct CDR3 sequences, roughly 34% of them appearing once. Germline loops: CDR1 SEHNR, CDR2 FQNEAQ (reference sequence). The CDR3 has 14 amino acids. V lost 5 bases and J lost 6, with 11 bases in between. Overall study findings and caveats: Higher frequency in patients than in controls was seen for roughly 5 TRBV segments, with TRBV5-6, TRBV5-1 and TRBV20-1 among them.

This receptor was identified in a girl between 2 and 17 years old with multiple sclerosis. Material: blood. The gene calls are TRBV7-9 and TRBJ1-6; D gene unclear. DNA of the CDR3: TGTGCCAGCAGCCCGACAATAATTAATTCACCCCTCCACTTT. This gives the protein CASSPTIINSPLHF.